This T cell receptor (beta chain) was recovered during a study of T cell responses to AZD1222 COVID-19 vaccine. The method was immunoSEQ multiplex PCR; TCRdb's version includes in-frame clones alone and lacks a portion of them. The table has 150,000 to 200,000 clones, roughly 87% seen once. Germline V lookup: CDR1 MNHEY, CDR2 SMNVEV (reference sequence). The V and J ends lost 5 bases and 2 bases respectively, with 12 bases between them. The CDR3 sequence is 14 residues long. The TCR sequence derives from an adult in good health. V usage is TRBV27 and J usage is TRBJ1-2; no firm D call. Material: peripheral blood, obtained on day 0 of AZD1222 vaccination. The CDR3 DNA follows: TGTGCCAGCAGTCCTCGGATAGAAAACTATGGCTACACCTTC. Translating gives CASSPRIENYGYTF.